This section outlines one T cell receptor beta chain sequence together with its context. No cognate antigen has been identified for it. Qualities for individual bases were not recorded, and no much larger clone is one base off. The trial excluded patients who had a history of autoimmune disease or were on systemic immunosuppression. Peripheral blood for TCR sequencing was collected from all dose cohorts at baseline, on cycle 4 day 1, and on cycle 7 day 1. Samples were obtained from an open-label, multicenter, first-in-human phase I dose-escalation trial of ivuxolimab. Adults with locally advanced or metastatic melanoma, renal cell carcinoma, hepatocellular carcinoma or head and neck squamous cell carcinoma were enrolled in the trial. Before TCR sequencing, CD4+ T cells and CD8+ T cells were sorted from peripheral blood as separate populations. These data are taken from a study of OX40 agonist ivuxolimab in advanced cancers. With respect to the entire study: Ivuxolimab, which targeted the costimulatory receptor OX40 (CD134), was an agonistic, fully human IgG2 monoclonal antibody. Three dose-escalation patients achieved partial responses, one with hepatocellular carcinoma and two with cutaneous melanoma. The purpose of peripheral TCRbeta sequencing was to test whether ivuxolimab changed TCR sequence diversity and led to clonal T-cell expansion. The paper reports the monotherapy dose-escalation portion (N of about 54 patients) of the phase I ivuxolimab trial. Patients were allowed to have had prior anti-PD-1, anti-PD-L1 or anti-CTLA-4 therapy, and 40% of the dose-escalation patients had been treated with checkpoint inhibitors. Of the approximately 53 patients in dose escalation, approximately 20 had hepatocellular carcinoma, some 15 had melanoma, 9 had renal cell carcinoma and 9 had head and neck cancer. In the dose-escalation cohort, around four fifths of patients were male, and the mean age was approximately 64 years, with a range of roughly 23 to 85. Intravenous ivuxolimab was administered to patients every 2 weeks at six dose levels: 0.01, 0.1, 0.3, 1.5, 3 and 10 mg/kg. What the research found in general, with its limitations: The antigen specificity of the peripheral T cells that underwent clonal expansion was not determined. In the 0.1-3.0 mg/kg groups, partial responders had among the lowest normalized peripheral clonal expansion, particularly in CD8+ T cells. At doses from 0.1 to 3.0 mg/kg, clonal expansion was seen in both CD4+ and CD8+ blood T cells between baseline and week 6. Low levels of normalized T-cell clonal expansion were also seen in some patients who did not respond. After ivuxolimab, expanded clones were on average more numerous among CD8+ T cells than among CD4+ T cells.

Genomic DNA was isolated from the sorted cells so that the TCRbeta CDR3 region could be sequenced. TCRbeta CDR3 regions were sequenced using the immunoSEQ Assay. TCRdb stores this immuneACCESS table with in-frame sequences only. Part of the clones is absent; in the studies checked, under half of the shortfall reflects unresolved V genes, and no reason is known for the rest. The sample table holds 60,000 to 75,000 clones, of which roughly 87% were seen once. The top ten clones comprise approximately 1.3% of the sample. CDR1 and CDR2 were assigned from the germline V gene as MDHEN and SYDVKM. Unmatched junction bases come to 9, with V trimmed by 8 bases and J by 8 bases. The CDR3 spans 15 residues, from the cysteine through the phenylalanine. Of the read, only the CDR3 DNA is kept; its 45 bases are in frame from base 1.

Recombination joined TRBV28 with TRBJ2-1, and TRBD2 matches 13 of the central bases. The TCR comes from an adult with an advanced solid tumor such as melanoma, head and neck, liver or kidney cancer. Sequencing used CD4+ or CD8+ T cells sorted from blood, obtained in a trial of the OX40 agonist ivuxolimab. The nucleotides are TGTGCCAGCCGGTGGACTAGCGGGAGTATCTATGAGCAGTTCTTC. Its translation is CASRWTSGSIYEQFF.